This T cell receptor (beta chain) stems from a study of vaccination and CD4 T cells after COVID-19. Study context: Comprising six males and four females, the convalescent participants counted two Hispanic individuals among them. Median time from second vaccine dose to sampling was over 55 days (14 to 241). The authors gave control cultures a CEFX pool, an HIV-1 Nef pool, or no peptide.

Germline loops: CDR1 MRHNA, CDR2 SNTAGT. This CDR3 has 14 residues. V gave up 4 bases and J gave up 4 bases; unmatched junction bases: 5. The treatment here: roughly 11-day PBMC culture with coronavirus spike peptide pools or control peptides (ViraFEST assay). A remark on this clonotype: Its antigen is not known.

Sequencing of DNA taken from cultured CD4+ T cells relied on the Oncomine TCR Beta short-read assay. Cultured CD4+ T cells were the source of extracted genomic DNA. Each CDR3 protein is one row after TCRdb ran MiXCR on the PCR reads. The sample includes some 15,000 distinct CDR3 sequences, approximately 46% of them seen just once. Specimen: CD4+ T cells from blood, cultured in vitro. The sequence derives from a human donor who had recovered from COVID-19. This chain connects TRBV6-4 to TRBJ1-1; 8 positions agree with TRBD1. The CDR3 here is CASSATGGSTEAFF. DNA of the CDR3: TGTGCCAGCAGTGCAACAGGGGGAAGCACTGAAGCTTTCTTT.